The T cell receptor (beta chain) under discussion was sequenced for a study of spatial heterogeneity in lung cancer. About the study: Detected beta-chain sequences consistently exceeded alpha-chain sequences.

Every cDNA TCR molecule received its own unique molecular identifier. Each CDR3 protein is one row after TCRdb ran MiXCR on the 5' RACE reads. The sample lists approximately 1,600 distinct CDR3 sequences; roughly 5.3% were seen once. The CDR3 runs to 18 residues. V lost 8 bases and J 0 bases, leaving 23 bases between the germline ends. CDR1 is SGHVS and CDR2 is FQNEAQ in the germline V gene. Time point meaning: sample taken at primary tumor resection. The donors comprised around 76 untreated early-stage non-small cell lung cancer patients. In each case, whole RNA from tumor, nontumor lung or frozen PBMC was sequenced unsorted. This clonotype is judged medium-sized (0.01 to 0.1%).

The source material was normal lung tissue next to the tumor, sampled at surgery. The clonotype comes from a female donor with early-stage non-small cell lung cancer. The V call is TRBV7-8, the J call TRBJ1-5, with D maybe TRBD1 (6 bases). The CDR3 DNA is TGTGCCAGCGGTCCTAATAGCGGGGGCCTCCATAGCAATCAGCCCCAGCATTTT. Protein: CASGPNSGGLHSNQPQHF.